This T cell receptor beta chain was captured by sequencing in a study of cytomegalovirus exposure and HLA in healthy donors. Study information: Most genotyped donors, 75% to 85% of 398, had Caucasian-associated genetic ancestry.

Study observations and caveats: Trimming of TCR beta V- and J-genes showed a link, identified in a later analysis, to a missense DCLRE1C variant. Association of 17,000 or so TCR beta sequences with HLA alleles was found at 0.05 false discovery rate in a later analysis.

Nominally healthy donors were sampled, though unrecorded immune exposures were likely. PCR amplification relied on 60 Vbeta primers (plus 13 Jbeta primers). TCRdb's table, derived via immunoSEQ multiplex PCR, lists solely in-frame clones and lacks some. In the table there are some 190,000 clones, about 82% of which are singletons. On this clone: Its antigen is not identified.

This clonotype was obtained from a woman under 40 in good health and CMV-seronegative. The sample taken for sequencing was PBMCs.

The CDR3 DNA is TGTGCCAGCAGCTTAGAGACAGGGGATCGCCGCAATGAGCAGTTCTTC. The encoded protein is CASSLETGDRRNEQFF. The genes are TRBV7-2 and TRBJ2-1, with 8 nucleotides matching TRBD1. The CDR3 is made up of 16 amino acids. With 1 base clipped from V and 6 bases from J, the junction kept 8 bases outside the gene matches. Germline-derived CDR1 and CDR2 are SGHTA and FQGNSA.